The text below deals with one T cell receptor (beta chain). Its matching antigen is unknown. The data are from a study of brain T cells in children with intractable seizures. The study, taken as a whole, reports: Clones missing pre-surgery may reflect undersampling of that blood sample. Patients' HCMV serostatus was unknown; virus specificity rests on CDR3 similarity alone.

Trimming shortened V by 3 bases and J by 2 bases, and 10 bases separated the two germline ends. The CDR3 is 13 amino acids. CDR1 and CDR2 from the germline V gene are GTSNPN and SVGIG (reference sequence). Time point here: blood from clinic visit 5 months post-surgery; TSC patient then seizure free. Surgery cases with the highest brain T cell transcript signatures were chosen for sequencing. Before surgery, patients took at least one anti-epileptic drug. Measured with immunoSEQ multiplex PCR; TCRdb has only the in-frame clones, and not every one. This table holds 340,000 or so clones, 93% found once. Sequencing was performed on peripheral blood, taken approximately 5 months after surgery. The chain has TRBV30 and TRBJ1-1; D unclear. This TCR was sampled from a boy younger than two with tuberous sclerosis and intractable seizures. CDR3 nucleotide sequence: TGTGCCTGGAGCATTCGCCGAAACACTGAAGCTTTCTTT. This encodes CAWSIRRNTEAFF.